The TCR beta chain under discussion was sequenced for a study of blood T cells in healthy people across ages. A remark on this clonotype: The antigen is not known.

Study results and caveats: TCR beta diversity, measured per million T cells, fell in a roughly linear way with age. Changes seen in expanded clonotypes were possibly confounded by donor CMV status left unknown.

Through a sample-barcoded 5' primer and a J-beta primer mix, a second PCR was run for about 6 to 11 cycles. From the 5' RACE reads, TCRdb called clonotypes with MiXCR, one entry per CDR3 protein. The sample consists of 1.5 million to 2 million distinct CDR3 sequences, about 31% of them appearing once. J gave up 7 bases and V 0 bases, and 8 bases lay outside the gene matches. The germline V gene encodes CDR1 SGDLS and CDR2 YYNGEE. This CDR3 contains 15 residues. Healthy Caucasians from Russia aged about 6 to 90 served as donors. The sample consisted of blood. The sequence came from a woman in her 30s in good health. The rearrangement joins TRBV9 to TRBJ2-3; 7 bases fit TRBD2. The CDR3: CASSVAGTSGNTQYF. DNA of the CDR3: TGTGCCAGCAGCGTAGCTGGGACGAGCGGGAATACGCAGTATTTT.